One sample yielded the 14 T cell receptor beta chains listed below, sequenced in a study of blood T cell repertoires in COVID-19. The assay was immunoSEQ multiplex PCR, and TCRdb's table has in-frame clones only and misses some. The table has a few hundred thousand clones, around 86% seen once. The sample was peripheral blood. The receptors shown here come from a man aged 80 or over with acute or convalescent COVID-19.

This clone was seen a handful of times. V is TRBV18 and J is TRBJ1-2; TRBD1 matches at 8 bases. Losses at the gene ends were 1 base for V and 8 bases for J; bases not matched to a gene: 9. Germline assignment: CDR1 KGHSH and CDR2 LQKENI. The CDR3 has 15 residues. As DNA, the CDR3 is TGTGCCAGCTCACCACGTATGACAGGGGATGACGGCTACACCTTC. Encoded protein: CASSPRMTGDDGYTF.

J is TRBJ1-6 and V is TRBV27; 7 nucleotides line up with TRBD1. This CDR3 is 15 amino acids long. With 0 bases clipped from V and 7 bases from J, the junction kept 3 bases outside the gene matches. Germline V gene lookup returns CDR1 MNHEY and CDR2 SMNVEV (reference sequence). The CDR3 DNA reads TGTGCCAGCAGTTTATCTTTAGGGGGCAATTCACCCCTCCACTTT. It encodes CASSLSLGGNSPLHF.

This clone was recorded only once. CDR3 nucleotide sequence: TGCGCCAGCAGCCACTGGGGGAGGAAGACCCAGTACTTC. Protein sequence: CASSHWGRKTQYF. The chain is built from TRBV4-1 and TRBJ2-5; possibly TRBD2 for D (6 bases). Trimming stripped 3 bases from V and 6 bases from J, with 11 bases between. Per the germline V gene, CDR1 is MGHRA and CDR2 is YSYEKL. The CDR3 runs 13 residues.

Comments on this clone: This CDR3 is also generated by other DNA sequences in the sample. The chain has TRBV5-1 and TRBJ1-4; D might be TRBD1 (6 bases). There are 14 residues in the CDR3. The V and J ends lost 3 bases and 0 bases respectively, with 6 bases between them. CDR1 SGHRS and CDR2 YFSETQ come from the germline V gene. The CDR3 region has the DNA TGCGCCAGCAGCTGGACAGCAACTAATGAAAAACTGTTTTTT. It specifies CASSWTATNEKLFF.

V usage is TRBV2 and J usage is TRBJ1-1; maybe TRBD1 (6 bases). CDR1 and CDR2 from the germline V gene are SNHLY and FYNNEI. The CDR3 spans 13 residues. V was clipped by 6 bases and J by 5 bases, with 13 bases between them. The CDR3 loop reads CASRLQGWTEAFF. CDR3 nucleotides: TGTGCCAGCAGATTACAGGGCTGGACTGAAGCTTTCTTT.

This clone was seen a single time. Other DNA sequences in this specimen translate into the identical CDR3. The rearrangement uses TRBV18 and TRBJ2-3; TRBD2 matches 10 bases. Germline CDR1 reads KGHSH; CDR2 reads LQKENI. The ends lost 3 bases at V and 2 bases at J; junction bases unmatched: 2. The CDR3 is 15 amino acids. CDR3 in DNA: TGTGCCAGCTCACCCCTAGCGGGGGACACAGATACGCAGTATTTT. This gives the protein CASSPLAGDTDTQYF.

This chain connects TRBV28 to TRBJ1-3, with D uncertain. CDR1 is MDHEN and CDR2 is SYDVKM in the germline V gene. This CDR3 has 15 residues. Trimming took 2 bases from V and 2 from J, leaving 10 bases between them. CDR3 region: CASSLTGLAGNTIYF. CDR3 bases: TGTGCCAGCAGTTTAACGGGTCTCGCTGGAAACACCATATATTTT.

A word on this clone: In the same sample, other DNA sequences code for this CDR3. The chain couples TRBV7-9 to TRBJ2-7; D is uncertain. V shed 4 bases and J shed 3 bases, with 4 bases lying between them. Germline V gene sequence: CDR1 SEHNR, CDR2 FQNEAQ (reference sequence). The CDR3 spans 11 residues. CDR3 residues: CASSSFYEQYF. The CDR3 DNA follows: TGTGCCAGCAGCTCCTTCTACGAGCAGTACTTC.

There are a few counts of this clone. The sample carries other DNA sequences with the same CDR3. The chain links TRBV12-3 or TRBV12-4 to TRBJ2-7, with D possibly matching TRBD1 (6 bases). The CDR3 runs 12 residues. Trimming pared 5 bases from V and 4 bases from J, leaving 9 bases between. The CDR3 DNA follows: TGTGCCAGCAGTCCTGGACAGTACGAGCAGTACTTC. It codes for CASSPGQYEQYF.

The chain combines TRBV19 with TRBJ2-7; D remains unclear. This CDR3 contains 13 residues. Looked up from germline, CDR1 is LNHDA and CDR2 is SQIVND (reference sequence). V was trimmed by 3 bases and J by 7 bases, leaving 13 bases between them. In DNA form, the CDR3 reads TGTGCCAGTAGTATCGGAACAGCCCTGGAGCAGTACTTC. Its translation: CASSIGTALEQYF.

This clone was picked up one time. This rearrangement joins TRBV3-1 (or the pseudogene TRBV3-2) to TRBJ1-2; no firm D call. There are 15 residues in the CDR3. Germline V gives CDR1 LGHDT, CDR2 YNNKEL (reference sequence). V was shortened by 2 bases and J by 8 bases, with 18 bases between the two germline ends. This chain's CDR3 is CASSQSETAARGYTF. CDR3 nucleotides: TGTGCCAGCAGCCAATCCGAGACGGCCGCTAGGGGCTACACCTTC.

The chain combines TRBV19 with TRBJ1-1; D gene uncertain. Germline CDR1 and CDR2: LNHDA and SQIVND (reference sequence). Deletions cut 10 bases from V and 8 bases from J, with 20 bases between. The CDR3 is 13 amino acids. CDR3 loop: CATTRSPGEEAFF. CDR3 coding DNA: TGTGCCACCACGAGGTCCCCCGGTGAAGAAGCTTTCTTT.

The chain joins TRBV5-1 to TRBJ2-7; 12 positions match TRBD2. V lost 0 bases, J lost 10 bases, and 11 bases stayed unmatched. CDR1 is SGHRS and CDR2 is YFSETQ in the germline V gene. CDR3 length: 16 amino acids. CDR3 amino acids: CASSLDRGLAGPTQYF. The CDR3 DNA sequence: TGCGCCAGCAGCTTGGATAGGGGACTAGCGGGTCCGACACAGTACTTC.

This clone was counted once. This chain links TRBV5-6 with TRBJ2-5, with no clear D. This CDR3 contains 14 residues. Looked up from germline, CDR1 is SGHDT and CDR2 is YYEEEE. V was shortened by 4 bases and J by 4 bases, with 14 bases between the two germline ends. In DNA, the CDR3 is TGTGCCAGCAGCGCCGGGTCTACACTAGAGACCCAGTACTTC. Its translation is CASSAGSTLETQYF.